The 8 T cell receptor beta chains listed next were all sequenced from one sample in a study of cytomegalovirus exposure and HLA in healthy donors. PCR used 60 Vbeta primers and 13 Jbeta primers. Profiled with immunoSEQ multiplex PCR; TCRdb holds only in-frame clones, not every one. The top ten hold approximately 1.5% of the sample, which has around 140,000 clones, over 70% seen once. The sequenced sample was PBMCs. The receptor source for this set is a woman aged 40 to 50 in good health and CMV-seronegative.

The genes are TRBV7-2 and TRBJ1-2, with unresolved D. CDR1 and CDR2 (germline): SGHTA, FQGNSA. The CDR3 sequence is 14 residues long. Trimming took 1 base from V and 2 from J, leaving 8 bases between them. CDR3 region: CASSLDTVNYGYTF. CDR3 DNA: TGTGCCAGCAGCTTAGACACCGTGAACTATGGCTACACCTTC.

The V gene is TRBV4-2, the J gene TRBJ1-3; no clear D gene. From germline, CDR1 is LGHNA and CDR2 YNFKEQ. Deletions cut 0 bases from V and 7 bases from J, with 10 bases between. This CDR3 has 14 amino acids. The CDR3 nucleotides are TGTGCCAGCAGCCAAGACAACGGTGTGAACACCATATATTTT. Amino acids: CASSQDNGVNTIYF.

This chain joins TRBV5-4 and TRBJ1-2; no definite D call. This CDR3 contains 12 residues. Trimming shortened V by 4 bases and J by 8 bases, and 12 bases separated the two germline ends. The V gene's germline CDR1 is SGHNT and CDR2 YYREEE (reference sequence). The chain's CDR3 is CASSPRNDGYTF. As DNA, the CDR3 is TGTGCCAGCAGCCCGCGGAATGACGGCTACACCTTC.

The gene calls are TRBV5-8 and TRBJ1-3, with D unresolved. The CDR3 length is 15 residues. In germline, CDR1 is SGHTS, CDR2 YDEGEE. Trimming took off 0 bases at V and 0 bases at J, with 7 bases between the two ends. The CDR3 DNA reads TGTGCCAGCAGCTTGGTAACGGTCTCTGGAAACACCATATATTTT. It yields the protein CASSLVTVSGNTIYF.

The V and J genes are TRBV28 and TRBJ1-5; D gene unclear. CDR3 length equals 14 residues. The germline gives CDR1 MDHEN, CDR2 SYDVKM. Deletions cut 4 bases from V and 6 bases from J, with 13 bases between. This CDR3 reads CASSSPGPAQPQHF. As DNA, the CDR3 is TGTGCCAGCAGTTCCCCGGGTCCCGCTCAGCCCCAGCATTTT.

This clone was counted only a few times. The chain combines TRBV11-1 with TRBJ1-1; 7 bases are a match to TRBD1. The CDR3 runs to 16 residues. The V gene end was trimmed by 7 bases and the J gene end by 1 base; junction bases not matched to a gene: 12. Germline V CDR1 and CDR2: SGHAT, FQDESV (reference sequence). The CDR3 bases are TGTGCCAGCACCTGGGACAGACAGAGTTCGAACACTGAAGCTTTCTTT. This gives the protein CASTWDRQSSNTEAFF.

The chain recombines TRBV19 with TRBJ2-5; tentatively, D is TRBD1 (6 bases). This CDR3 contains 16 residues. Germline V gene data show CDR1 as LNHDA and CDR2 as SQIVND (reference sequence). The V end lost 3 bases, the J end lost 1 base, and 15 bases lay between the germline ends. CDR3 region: CASSIWQGMPQETQYF. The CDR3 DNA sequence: TGTGCCAGTAGTATCTGGCAGGGGATGCCCCAAGAGACCCAGTACTTC.

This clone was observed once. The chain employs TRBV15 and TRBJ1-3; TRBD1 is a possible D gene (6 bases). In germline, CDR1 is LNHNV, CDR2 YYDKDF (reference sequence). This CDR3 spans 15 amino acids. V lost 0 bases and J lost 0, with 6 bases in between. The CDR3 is CATSREGGSGNTIYF. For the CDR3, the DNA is TGTGCCACCAGCAGAGAAGGGGGCTCTGGAAACACCATATATTTT.